This TCR beta chain came from a study of blood T cell repertoires in COVID-19. The wider study: Some COVID-19 samples were acute and others convalescent; all came from the United States, Italy and Spain. The analysed material was cDNA or gDNA that came from T cells, B-cell-depleted T cells, or PBMCs.

The V and J ends lost 6 bases and 0 bases respectively, with 12 bases between them. In germline, CDR1 is MNHEY, CDR2 SVGAGI. This CDR3 comprises 14 residues. Original processing methods: Amplification of reference gene primers provided the estimated nucleated cell counts. The repertoire was sequenced with immunoSEQ multiplex PCR; TCRdb's copy has only in-frame clones and lacks some. That table gives V, J and clone size, and the DNA gave D and trimming. The data show 60,000 or so clones, 65% to 85% seen once. The sequencing input was peripheral blood. The chain carries TRBV6-5 and TRBJ2-7, with D tentatively TRBD2 (6 bases). This TCR was recovered from a human donor in a cohort sampled during active COVID-19. CDR3: CASRVGGDSYEQYF. CDR3 sequence (DNA): TGTGCCAGCAGGGTGGGGGGTGACTCCTACGAGCAGTACTTC.